One sample yielded the 24 T cell receptor beta chains listed below, sequenced in a study of T-cell reconstitution after alpha-beta-depleted transplantation in children listed by TCRdb under 2016. Interpreted using the paper, the treatment or condition label stands for: allogeneic hematopoietic cell transplantation with graft depleted of TCRalphabeta T cells and CD19 B cells. Library generation was performed with PCR. Sequencing relied on an Illumina HiSeq 2500. TCR library preparation used molecular barcoding, with unique molecular identifiers applied to normalize quantification of the TCRbeta repertoire. TCRdb trimmed the raw reads at Q25, called clones with MiXCR and kept productive beta chains. Here each entry gathers all rows of one CDR3 protein and keeps the most common genes and DNA. The sample table holds over 150,000 distinct CDR3 sequences, of which roughly 6.6% were seen once. Clones ranked in the top ten supply approximately 5.7% of the sample.

This specimen was PBMCs, taken before TCRalphabeta/CD19-depleted stem cell transplant. The receptors come from a boy between 2 and 10 years old with acute lymphoblastic leukemia, due to receive a stem cell transplant.

This clonotype has ten or more counts. V usage is TRBV28 and J usage is TRBJ2-4; 7 bases align to TRBD1. The germline V gene encodes CDR1 MDHEN and CDR2 SYDVKM. CDR3 length: 15 amino acids. The trim removed 3 bases at V and 6 bases at J, leaving 8 bases unmatched. CDR3 protein: CASSFLGQRPNIQYF. For the CDR3, the DNA is TGTGCCAGCAGTTTCCTGGGACAGCGCCCAAACATTCAGTACTTC. The whole variable domain, filled in from reference TRBV28 and TRBJ2-4, reads DVKVTQSSRYLVKRTGEKVFLECVQDMDHENMFWYRQDPGLGLRLIYFSYDVKMKEKGDIPEGYSVSREKKERFSLILESASTNQTSMYLCASSFLGQRPNIQYFGAGTRLSVL.

The table lists this clonotype with a few counts. V usage is TRBV11-2 and J usage is TRBJ2-1; 7 bases are shared with TRBD2. Trimming cost V 1 base and J 4 bases; bases outside gene matches: 4. Germline CDR1 and CDR2: SGHAT and FQNNGV. CDR3 length: 15 amino acids. Here the CDR3 reads CASSLGGLLYNEQFF. The CDR3 DNA reads as TGTGCCAGCAGCTTAGGGGGACTACTGTACAATGAGCAGTTCTTC.

The chain couples TRBV7-2 to TRBJ1-2; D gene uncertain. There are 15 residues in the CDR3. V was pared by 2 bases and J by 0 bases, with 10 bases between. Germline CDR1 and CDR2: SGHTA and FQGNSA. The CDR3 here is CASSLSGPANYGYTF. In nucleotides, the CDR3 is TGTGCCAGCAGCTTATCCGGACCAGCTAACTATGGCTACACCTTC.

There are many counts of this clonotype. The rearrangement uses TRBV29-1 and TRBJ2-7; D is perhaps TRBD2 (5 bases). This CDR3 region has 15 residues. The germline CDR1 and CDR2 sequences are SQVTM and ANQGSEA. Trimming removed 4 bases from V and 0 bases from J, with 16 bases in between. The chain's CDR3 is CSVVWEYPFSYEQYF. In nucleotides, the CDR3 is TGCAGCGTTGTGTGGGAGTACCCCTTCTCCTACGAGCAGTACTTC.

This clonotype was counted ten times or more. This rearrangement joins TRBV20-1 to TRBJ2-2; D is possibly TRBD2 (5 bases). Germline V gives CDR1 DFQATT, CDR2 SNEGSKA (reference sequence). The V gene lost 5 bases and the J gene lost 8 bases, with 12 bases spanning the gap. The CDR3 spans 12 residues. The CDR3 nucleotides are TGCAGTGCTCCACTAGACATTGGGGAGCTGTTTTTT. Protein product: CSAPLDIGELFF.

This clonotype was detected ten times or more. V gene TRBV28 combines with J gene TRBJ1-3; possible D gene TRBD1, 5 bases. The germline V gene encodes CDR1 MDHEN and CDR2 SYDVKM. The CDR3 contains 14 residues. V lost 5 bases, J lost 2 bases, and 10 bases lay in between. The DNA for the CDR3 is TGTGCCAGCAGTGGCTCAGGGCCTGGAAACACCATATATTTT. Translated: CASSGSGPGNTIYF. Drawing the rest from reference TRBV28 and TRBJ1-3, the complete variable domain is DVKVTQSSRYLVKRTGEKVFLECVQDMDHENMFWYRQDPGLGLRLIYFSYDVKMKEKGDIPEGYSVSREKKERFSLILESASTNQTSMYLCASSGSGPGNTIYFGEGSWLTVV.

The rearrangement uses TRBV27 and TRBJ2-6, with D possibly being TRBD1 (6 bases). Trimming stripped 5 bases from V and 4 bases from J, with 15 bases between. From germline, CDR1 is MNHEY and CDR2 SMNVEV (reference sequence). This CDR3 comprises 16 residues. CDR3 DNA: TGTGCCAGCAGTCTTAGGGGGACCACCGGGGCCAACGTCCTGACTTTC. This encodes CASSLRGTTGANVLTF.

The J gene is TRBJ1-1, the V gene TRBV12-3 or TRBV12-4; a possible D gene is TRBD1 (6 bases). The CDR3 is 17 amino acids. The V end was cut by 3 bases, the J end by 4 bases, with 21 bases between. The CDR3 DNA is TGTGCCAGCAGTTTTAGGGTTGGCAGGGGCAGCGGCACTGAAGCTTTCTTT. Translation gives CASSFRVGRGSGTEAFF.

This clonotype was detected a few times. The chain links TRBV7-6 to TRBJ1-1, with D unresolved. The germline V gene encodes CDR1 SGHVS and CDR2 FNYEAQ. V lost 1 base to trimming and J lost 4 bases, with 10 bases between them. This CDR3 has 14 residues. In DNA form, the CDR3 reads TGTGCCAGCAGCTTAGTGGACTCGGGCACTGAAGCTTTCTTT. Residues: CASSLVDSGTEAFF.

This clonotype came up many times. This rearrangement joins TRBV20-1 to TRBJ1-6; 11 nucleotides match TRBD1. The V gene's germline CDR1 is DFQATT and CDR2 SNEGSKA (reference sequence). The length of the CDR3 is 15 residues. J gave up 12 bases and V 3 bases, and 10 bases lay outside the gene matches. The DNA of the CDR3 is TGCAGTGCTAGGGGGACAGGGGGAGCTTTGTTACCCCTCCACTTT. Residues: CSARGTGGALLPLHF.

This clonotype has ten or more counts. This chain joins TRBV13 and TRBJ2-7; possibly TRBD1 for D (5 bases). V was shortened by 4 bases and J by 6 bases, with 10 bases between the two germline ends. This CDR3 is built from 12 residues. Germline V gene data show CDR1 as PRHDT and CDR2 as FYEKMQ (reference sequence). This CDR3 reads CASSSGRGEQYF. The DNA of the CDR3 is TGTGCCAGCAGCTCAGGAAGGGGCGAGCAGTACTTC.

There are a few counts of this clonotype. The chain recombines TRBV6-1 with TRBJ2-2; a weak D match, TRBD2 (5 bases). The CDR3 sequence is 14 residues long. Germline CDR1 is MNHNS and CDR2 is SASEGT. V lost 8 bases to trimming and J lost 2 bases, with 12 bases between them. This CDR3 reads CASRQTGNTGELFF. CDR3 DNA: TGTGCCAGCCGGCAGACGGGAAACACCGGGGAGCTGTTTTTT.

This clonotype was counted many times. The V and J genes are TRBV29-1 and TRBJ2-7; no firm D call. Germline-derived CDR1 and CDR2 are SQVTM and ANQGSEA. The CDR3 sequence is 12 residues long. Trimming left V 4 bases short and J 2 bases short, with 9 bases between. CDR3 DNA sequence: TGCAGCGTTGGATTCTCGGCCTACGAGCAGTACTTC. Amino acids: CSVGFSAYEQYF.

The CDR3 sequence: CASNSGTSLYNEQFF. The CDR3 DNA follows: TGTGCCAGCAACTCCGGGACTAGCCTCTACAATGAGCAGTTCTTC. The genes are TRBV28 and TRBJ2-1; 9 nucleotides align to TRBD2. Germline V CDR1 and CDR2: MDHEN, SYDVKM. This CDR3 comprises 15 residues. V trimming: 7 bases; J trimming: 3 bases; junction bases outside the gene matches: 7.

This clonotype was recorded many times. The chain has TRBV7-2 and TRBJ2-2; tentatively, D is TRBD1 (6 bases). V was trimmed by 1 base and J by 4 bases, leaving 7 bases between them. Per the germline V gene, CDR1 is SGHTA and CDR2 is FQGNSA. This CDR3 spans 14 amino acids. The CDR3 nucleotides read TGTGCCAGCAGCTTAGAAGGGGGCACCGGGGAGCTGTTTTTT. Its protein is CASSLEGGTGELFF.

This clonotype appeared a few times. The chain combines TRBV15 with TRBJ1-2; 10 nucleotides agree with TRBD1. Germline values: CDR1 LNHNV, CDR2 YYDKDF (reference sequence). The trim removed 3 bases at V and 8 bases at J, leaving 3 bases unmatched. This CDR3 comprises 13 residues. CDR3 sequence: CATSSRDRGGYTF. As DNA, the CDR3 is TGTGCCACCAGCAGCCGGGACAGGGGAGGCTACACCTTC.

This clonotype appeared a few times. V and J are TRBV20-1 and TRBJ2-7; unclear D gene. CDR3 length equals 16 residues. V gave up 6 bases and J gave up 3 bases, with 24 bases separating them. Germline V gives CDR1 DFQATT, CDR2 SNEGSKA (reference sequence). CDR3 DNA: TGCAGTGCGTCACCGTGGTGGCAGTCGTTGTTCTACGAGCAGTACTTC. Translation gives CSASPWWQSLFYEQYF.

Only a few counts were recorded for this clonotype. The chain recombines TRBV2 with TRBJ1-5; TRBD1 aligns across 10 bases. CDR1 and CDR2 from the germline V gene are SNHLY and FYNNEI. The CDR3 spans 13 residues. Trimming at V came to 6 bases and at J to 5 bases, leaving 1 base not matched to a gene. CDR3 loop: CASSGQGDQPQHF. The CDR3 nucleotides read TGTGCCAGCAGCGGACAGGGGGATCAGCCCCAGCATTTT.

This clonotype was seen repeatedly, ten times or more. The chain links TRBV7-6 to TRBJ2-3; D is undetermined. The V end lost 1 base, the J end lost 2 bases, and 13 bases lay between the germline ends. The CDR3 consists of 16 residues. From germline, CDR1 is SGHVS and CDR2 FNYEAQ. DNA for the CDR3: TGTGCCAGCAGCTTAGGGTCATCAGTTAACACAGATACGCAGTATTTT. Its protein is CASSLGSSVNTDTQYF.

This clonotype has ten or more counts. The chain has TRBV10-3 and TRBJ2-5; 8 bases agree with TRBD1. J was trimmed by 5 bases and V by 6 bases; bases with no gene match: 8. This CDR3 contains 14 residues. Germline V gene data show CDR1 as ENHRY and CDR2 as SYGVKD. Written as DNA, the CDR3 is TGTGCCATCAGGACAGGGACAGGCCACGAGACCCAGTACTTC. Translation gives CAIRTGTGHETQYF.

This clonotype has only a few counts. The rearrangement links TRBV18 to TRBJ1-1, with D tentatively TRBD1 (5 bases). Trimming pared 3 bases from V and 4 bases from J, leaving 12 bases between. The CDR3 is 14 amino acids. Germline V gives CDR1 KGHSH, CDR2 LQKENI. The CDR3 DNA is TGTGCCAGCTCACCCGGGGGAGTGGGCACTGAAGCTTTCTTT. Its protein is CASSPGGVGTEAFF.

In its sample, this clonotype was seen many times. The CDR3, as DNA: TGCAGTGCAACGGAGACAGGGACAGATACGCAGTATTTT. Translated: CSATETGTDTQYF. The V gene is TRBV20-1, the J gene TRBJ2-3; 7 bases map to TRBD1. The CDR3 loop spans 13 amino acids. Germline V gives CDR1 DFQATT, CDR2 SNEGSKA (reference sequence). J was trimmed by 3 bases and V by 6 bases; bases with no gene match: 6.

Ten or more counts support this clonotype. The gene calls are TRBV28 and TRBJ1-1, with D perhaps matching TRBD1 (6 bases). Trimming shortened V by 4 bases and J by 4 bases, and 19 bases separated the two germline ends. CDR3 length: 16 amino acids. Germline CDR1 is MDHEN and CDR2 is SYDVKM. DNA for the CDR3: TGTGCCAGCAGTTCCTGGACAGCGGGGGTTAGCACTGAAGCTTTCTTT. Its protein is CASSSWTAGVSTEAFF.

The table lists this clonotype with many counts. This chain connects TRBV12-5 to TRBJ1-1; D remains unclear. V shed 6 bases and J shed 5 bases, with 13 bases lying between them. From germline, CDR1 is LGHNT and CDR2 FRNRAP. The CDR3 has 13 residues. CDR3 in amino acids: CASGISGTTEAFF. DNA for the CDR3: TGTGCTAGTGGAATCAGCGGTACGACTGAAGCTTTCTTT. The entire variable domain, with the rest obtained from reference TRBV12-5 and TRBJ1-1, is as follows: DARVTQTPRHKVTEMGQEVTMRCQPILGHNTVFWYRQTMMQGLELLAYFRNRAPLDDSGMPKDRFSAEMPDATLATLKIQPSEPRDSAVYFCASGISGTTEAFFGQGTRLTVV.